This T cell receptor beta chain was profiled in a study of T cell responses to AZD1222 COVID-19 vaccine. Study background: Whether given at about 4 or about 12 weeks, second doses were pooled. General study findings and limits: Just 6 or 7 people given AZD1222 tested seropositive at baseline.

The table came from immunoSEQ multiplex PCR; TCRdb's copy has only in-frame clones and leaves some out. This sample has 170,000 or so clones; 87% occur once, and the top ten carry about 3%. The junction had 17 bases not matched to a gene; V was cut back by 4 bases and J by 6 bases. Germline V gene sequence: CDR1 KGHSH, CDR2 LQKENI. This CDR3 has 18 residues. On this clone itself: Antigen: not known.

The TCR comes from an adult in good health. Here the sequenced sample was peripheral blood, taken on day 0 of AZD1222 vaccination. This chain joins TRBV18 and TRBJ2-1; the match to TRBD2 covers 8 bases. Here the CDR3 DNA reads TGTGCCAGCTCACTACTTCCCGAGGTAGCGGGAACTCCCAATGAGCAGTTCTTC. The encoded protein is CASSLLPEVAGTPNEQFF.